The present T cell receptor beta chain was sequenced within a study of blood T cell repertoires in COVID-19. Study summary: There were acute and convalescent COVID-19 samples, and they came from the United States, Italy and Spain. PBMCs, B-cell-depleted T cells, or T cells provided the cDNA or gDNA that made up the material.

Profiling relied on immunoSEQ multiplex PCR, and the TCRdb table lists in-frame clones only, not all of them. The table lists more than 110,000 clones, approximately 80% of them singletons, with over 5% in the top ten. V lost 6 bases and J 4 bases, leaving 14 bases between the germline ends. This CDR3 comprises 14 residues. Germline assignment: CDR1 SGHTA and CDR2 FQGNSA. Sequencing was done on a sample of peripheral blood. This sequence originates from a human donor in a cohort sampled during active COVID-19. V gene TRBV7-2 combines with J gene TRBJ2-3; D may be TRBD1 (5 bases). The DNA of the CDR3 is TGTGCCAGCAGTCGAAACCAGGGTGCAGATACGCAGTATTTT. It encodes CASSRNQGADTQYF. Full variable domain (rest looked up from reference TRBV7-2 and TRBJ2-3): GAGVSQSPSNKVTEKGKDVELRCDPISGHTALYWYRQSLGQGLEFLIYFQGNSAPDKSGLPSDRFSAERTGGSVSTLTIQRTQQEDSAVYLCASSRNQGADTQYFGPGTRLTVL.